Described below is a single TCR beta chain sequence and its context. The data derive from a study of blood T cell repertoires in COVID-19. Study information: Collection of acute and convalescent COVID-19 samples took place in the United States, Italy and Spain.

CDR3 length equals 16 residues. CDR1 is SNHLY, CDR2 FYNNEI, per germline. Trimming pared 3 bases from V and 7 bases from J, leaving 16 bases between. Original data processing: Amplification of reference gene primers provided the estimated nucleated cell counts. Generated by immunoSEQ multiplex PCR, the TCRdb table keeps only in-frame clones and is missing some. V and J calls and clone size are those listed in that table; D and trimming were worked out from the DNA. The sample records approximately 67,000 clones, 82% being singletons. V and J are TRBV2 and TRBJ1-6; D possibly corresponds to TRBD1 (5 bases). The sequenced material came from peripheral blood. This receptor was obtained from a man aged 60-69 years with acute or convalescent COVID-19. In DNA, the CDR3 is TGTGCCAGCAGTGACGGAGTAGGTCAGGGCAATTCACCCCTCCACTTT. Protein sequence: CASSDGVGQGNSPLHF.